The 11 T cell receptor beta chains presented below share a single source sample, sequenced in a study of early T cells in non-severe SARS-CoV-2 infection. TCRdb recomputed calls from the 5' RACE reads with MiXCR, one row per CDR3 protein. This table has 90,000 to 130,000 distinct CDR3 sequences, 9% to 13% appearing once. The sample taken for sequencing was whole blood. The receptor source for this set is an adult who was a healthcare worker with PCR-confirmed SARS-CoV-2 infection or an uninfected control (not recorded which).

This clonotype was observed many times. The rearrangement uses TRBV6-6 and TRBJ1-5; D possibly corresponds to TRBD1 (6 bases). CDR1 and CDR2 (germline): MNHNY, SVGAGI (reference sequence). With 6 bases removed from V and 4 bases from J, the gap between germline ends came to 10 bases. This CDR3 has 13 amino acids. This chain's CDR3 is CASRVGQNQPQHF. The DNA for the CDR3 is TGTGCCAGCAGGGTAGGACAGAATCAGCCCCAGCATTTT.

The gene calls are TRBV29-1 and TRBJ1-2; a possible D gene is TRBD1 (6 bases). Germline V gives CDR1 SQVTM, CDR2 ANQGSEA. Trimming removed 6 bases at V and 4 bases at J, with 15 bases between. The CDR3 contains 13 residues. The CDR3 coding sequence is TGCAGCGTAACTGAAAGGGGGTTCTATGGCTACACCTTC. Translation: CSVTERGFYGYTF.

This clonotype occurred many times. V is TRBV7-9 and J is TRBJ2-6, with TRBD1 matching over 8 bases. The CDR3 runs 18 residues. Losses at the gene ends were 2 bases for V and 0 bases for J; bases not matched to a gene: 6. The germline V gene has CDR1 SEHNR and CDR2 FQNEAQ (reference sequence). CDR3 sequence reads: CASSLSGRGLSGANVLTF. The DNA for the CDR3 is TGTGCCAGCAGCTTATCTGGCAGGGGGCTCTCTGGGGCCAACGTCCTGACTTTC.

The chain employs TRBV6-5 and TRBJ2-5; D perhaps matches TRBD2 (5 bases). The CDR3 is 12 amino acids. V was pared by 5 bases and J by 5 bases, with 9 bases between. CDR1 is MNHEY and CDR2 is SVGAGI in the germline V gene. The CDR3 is CASSGLSETQYF. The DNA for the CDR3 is TGTGCCAGCAGTGGACTTAGTGAGACCCAGTACTTC.

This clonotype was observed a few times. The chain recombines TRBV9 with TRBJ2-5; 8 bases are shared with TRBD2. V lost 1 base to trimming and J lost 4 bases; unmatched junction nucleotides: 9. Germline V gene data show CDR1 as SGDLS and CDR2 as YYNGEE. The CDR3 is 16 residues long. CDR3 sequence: CASSVLVGGAGETQYF. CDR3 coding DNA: TGTGCCAGCAGCGTATTGGTCGGGGGGGCCGGAGAGACCCAGTACTTC.

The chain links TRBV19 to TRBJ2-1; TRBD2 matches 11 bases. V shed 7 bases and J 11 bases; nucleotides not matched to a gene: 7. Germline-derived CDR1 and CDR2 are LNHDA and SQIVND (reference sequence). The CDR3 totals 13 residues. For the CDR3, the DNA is TGTGCCAGTAATCTGAGACTAGCGGGGCAGCAGTTCTTC. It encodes CASNLRLAGQQFF.

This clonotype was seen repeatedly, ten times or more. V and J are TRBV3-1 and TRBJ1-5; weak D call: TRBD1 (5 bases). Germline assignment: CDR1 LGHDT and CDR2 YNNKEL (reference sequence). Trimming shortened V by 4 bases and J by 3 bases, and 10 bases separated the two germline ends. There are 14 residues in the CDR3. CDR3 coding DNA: TGTGCCAGCAGCCTAAAGACAGACAATCAGCCCCAGCATTTT. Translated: CASSLKTDNQPQHF.

CDR3 region: CASSLNARPGTGNTEAFF. In nucleotides, the CDR3 is TGTGCCAGCAGCCTAAACGCCCGTCCCGGGACAGGGAACACTGAAGCTTTCTTT. The chain links TRBV7-3 to TRBJ1-1, with 8 positions matching TRBD1. Germline-derived CDR1 and CDR2 are SGHTA and FQGTGA. V lost 5 bases and J lost 1; bases outside the gene matches: 15. The CDR3 totals 18 residues.

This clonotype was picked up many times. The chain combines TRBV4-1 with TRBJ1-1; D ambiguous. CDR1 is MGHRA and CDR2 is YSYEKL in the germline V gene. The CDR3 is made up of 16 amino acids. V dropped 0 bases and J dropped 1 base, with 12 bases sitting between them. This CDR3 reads CASSQDSGRANTEAFF. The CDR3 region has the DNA TGCGCCAGCAGCCAAGATTCGGGTCGGGCGAACACTGAAGCTTTCTTT.

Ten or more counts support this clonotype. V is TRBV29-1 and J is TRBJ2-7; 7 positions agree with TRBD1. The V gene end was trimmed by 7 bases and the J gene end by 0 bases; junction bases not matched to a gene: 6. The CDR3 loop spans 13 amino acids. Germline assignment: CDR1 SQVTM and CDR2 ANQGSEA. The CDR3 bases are TGCAGCGCTATCCGGGACAGCTCCTACGAGCAGTACTTC. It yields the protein CSAIRDSSYEQYF.

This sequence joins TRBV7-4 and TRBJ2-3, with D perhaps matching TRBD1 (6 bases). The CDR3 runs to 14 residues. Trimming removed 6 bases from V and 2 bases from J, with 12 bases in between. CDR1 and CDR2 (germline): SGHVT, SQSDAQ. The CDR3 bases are TGTGCCAGCAGTTCGGACAGCTCCACAGATACGCAGTATTTT. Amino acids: CASSSDSSTDTQYF.